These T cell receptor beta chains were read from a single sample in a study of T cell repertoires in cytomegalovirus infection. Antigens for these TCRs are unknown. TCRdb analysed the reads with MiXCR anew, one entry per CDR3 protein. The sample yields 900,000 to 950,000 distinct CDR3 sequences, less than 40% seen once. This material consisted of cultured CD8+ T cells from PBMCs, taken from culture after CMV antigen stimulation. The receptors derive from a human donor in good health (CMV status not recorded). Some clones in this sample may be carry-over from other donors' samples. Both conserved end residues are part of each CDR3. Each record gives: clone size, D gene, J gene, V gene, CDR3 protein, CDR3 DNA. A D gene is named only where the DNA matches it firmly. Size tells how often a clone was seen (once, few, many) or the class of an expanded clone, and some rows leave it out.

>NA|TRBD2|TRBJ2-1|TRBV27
CASSPQGGGSYNEQFF
TGTGCCAGCAGTCCCCAGGGCGGGGGGTCCTACAATGAGCAGTTCTTC
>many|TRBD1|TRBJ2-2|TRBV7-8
CASSLAGTGVTGELFF
TGTGCCAGCAGCTTAGCCGGGACAGGGGTAACCGGGGAGCTGTTTTTT
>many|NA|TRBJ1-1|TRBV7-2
CASSALTGSLNTEAFF
TGTGCCAGCAGCGCCTTAACAGGATCTTTGAACACTGAAGCTTTCTTT
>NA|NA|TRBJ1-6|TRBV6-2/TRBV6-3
CASSYLGPENSPLHF
TGTGCCAGCAGTTACTTGGGGCCCGAGAATTCACCCCTCCACTTT
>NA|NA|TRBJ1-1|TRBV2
CASSEGQRAVEAFF
TGTGCCAGCAGTGAAGGCCAACGGGCGGTTGAAGCTTTCTTT
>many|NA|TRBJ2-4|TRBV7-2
CASSLERLGALSAKNIQYF
TGTGCCAGCAGCTTAGAAAGACTGGGAGCCCTCTCCGCCAAAAACATTCAGTACTTC
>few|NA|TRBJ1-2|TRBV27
CASSLIGQSESGYTF
TGTGCCAGCAGTTTAATTGGACAGTCCGAGAGCGGCTACACCTTC
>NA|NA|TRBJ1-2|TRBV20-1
CSSFSGYTF
TGCAGTAGTTTTAGCGGCTACACCTTC
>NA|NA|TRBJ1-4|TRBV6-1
CASSEQSDEKLFF
TGTGCCAGCAGTGAACAGTCAGATGAAAAACTGTTTTTT
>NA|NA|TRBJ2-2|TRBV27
CASSLYEAGELFF
TGTGCCAGCAGTTTATACGAAGCCGGGGAGCTGTTTTTT
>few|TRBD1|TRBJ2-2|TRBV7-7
CASSFGTGTGDFGGELFF
TGTGCTAGCAGCTTTGGGACCGGGACAGGGGATTTCGGCGGGGAGCTGTTTTTT
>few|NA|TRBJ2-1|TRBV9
CASSGGTYASSYNEQFF
TGTGCCAGCAGCGGCGGGACATATGCTAGCTCCTACAATGAGCAGTTCTTC
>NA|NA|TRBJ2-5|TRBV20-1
CSARDLDRQETQYF
TGCAGTGCTAGAGATCTTGACAGGCAAGAGACCCAGTACTTC
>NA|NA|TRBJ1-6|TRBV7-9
CASSSREFSTYNSPLHF
TGTGCCAGCAGCTCAAGGGAGTTTTCGACTTATAATTCACCCCTCCACTTT
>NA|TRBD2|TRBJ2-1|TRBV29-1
CSVAGGDYNEQFF
TGCAGCGTTGCGGGGGGGGACTACAATGAGCAGTTCTTC
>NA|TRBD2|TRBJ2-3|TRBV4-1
CASSHRTSGGPTDTQYF
TGCGCCAGCAGCCACCGGACTAGCGGGGGGCCCACAGATACGCAGTATTTT
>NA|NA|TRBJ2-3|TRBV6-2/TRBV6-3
CASRPTSTDTQYF
TGTGCCAGCAGACCTACAAGCACAGATACGCAGTATTTT
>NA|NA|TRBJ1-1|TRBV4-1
CASSQVGGLTEAFF
TGCGCCAGCAGCCAAGTGGGGGGTTTGACTGAAGCTTTCTTT
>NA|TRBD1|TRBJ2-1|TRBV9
CASSRGVQGAYNEQFF
TGTGCCAGCAGCCGTGGCGTACAGGGGGCTTACAATGAGCAGTTCTTC
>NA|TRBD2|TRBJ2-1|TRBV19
CAVEAGGRYNEQFF
TGTGCCGTCGAGGCGGGGGGGCGGTACAATGAGCAGTTCTTC
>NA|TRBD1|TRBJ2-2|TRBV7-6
CASSPPGQATGELFF
TGTGCCAGCAGCCCCCCGGGACAGGCCACCGGGGAGCTGTTTTTT
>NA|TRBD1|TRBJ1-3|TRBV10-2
CASSLLTGGASGNTIYF
TGCGCCAGCAGTCTACTGACAGGGGGAGCCTCTGGAAACACCATATATTTT
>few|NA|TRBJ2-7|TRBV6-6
CASSSHPSSTYEQYF
TGTGCCAGCAGCTCGCACCCATCGTCCACCTACGAGCAGTACTTC
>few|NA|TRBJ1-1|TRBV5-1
CASSLESGDTEAFF
TGCGCCAGCAGCTTGGAGAGTGGGGACACTGAAGCTTTCTTT
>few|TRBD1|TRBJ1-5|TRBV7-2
CASSSVQGWDQPQHF
TGTGCCAGCAGCTCTGTACAGGGGTGGGATCAGCCCCAGCATTTT
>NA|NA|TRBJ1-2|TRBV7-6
CASSLAYPGDYGYTF
TGTGCCAGCAGCTTAGCGTATCCAGGGGACTATGGCTACACCTTC
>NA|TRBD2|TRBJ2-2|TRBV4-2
CASSQKTRGAGELFF
TGTGCCAGCAGCCAAAAGACCCGGGGGGCCGGGGAGCTGTTTTTT
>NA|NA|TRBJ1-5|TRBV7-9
CACGGNQPQHF
TGTGCCTGCGGGGGCAATCAGCCCCAGCATTTT
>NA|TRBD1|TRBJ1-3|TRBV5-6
CASSPTGTFSGNTIYF
TGTGCCAGCAGCCCGACAGGGACTTTCTCTGGAAACACCATATATTTT
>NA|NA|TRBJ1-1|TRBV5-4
CASSPGPGPGGTEAFF
TGTGCCAGCAGCCCGGGGCCGGGGCCAGGAGGGACTGAAGCTTTCTTT
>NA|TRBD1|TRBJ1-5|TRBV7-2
CASSLGSRGWDQPQHF
TGTGCCAGCAGCTTAGGCTCCAGGGGGTGGGATCAGCCCCAGCATTTT
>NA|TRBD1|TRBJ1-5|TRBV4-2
CASRSSDRGRNQPQHF
TGTGCCAGCAGATCAAGTGACAGGGGGCGGAATCAGCCCCAGCATTTT
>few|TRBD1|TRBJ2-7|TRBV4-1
CASSQGTGNDEQYF
TGCGCCAGCAGCCAAGGGACAGGGAACGACGAGCAGTACTTC
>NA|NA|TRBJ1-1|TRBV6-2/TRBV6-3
CASSYWNTDTEAFF
TGTGCCAGCAGTTACTGGAATACAGACACTGAAGCTTTCTTT
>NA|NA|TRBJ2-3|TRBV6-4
CASSDSQGADTQYF
TGTGCCAGCAGTGACTCGCAGGGCGCAGATACGCAGTATTTT
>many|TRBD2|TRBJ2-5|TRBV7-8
CASSPRGGGETQYF
TGTGCCAGCAGCCCGCGGGGGGGCGGGGAGACCCAGTACTTC
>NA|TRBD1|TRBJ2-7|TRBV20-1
CSASVQGGPLYEQYF
TGCAGTGCTAGTGTCCAAGGGGGCCCCCTCTACGAGCAGTACTTC
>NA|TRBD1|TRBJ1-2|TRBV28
CASSLKFGTGPHGYTF
TGTGCCAGCAGTTTAAAGTTTGGGACAGGGCCCCATGGCTACACCTTC
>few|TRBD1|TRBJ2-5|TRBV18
CASSAMGQGERETQYF
TGTGCCAGCTCAGCCATGGGACAGGGAGAAAGAGAGACCCAGTACTTC
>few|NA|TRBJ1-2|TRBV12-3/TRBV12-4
CASSYDPRPLYGYTF
TGTGCCAGCAGCTATGACCCCCGCCCACTCTATGGCTACACCTTC
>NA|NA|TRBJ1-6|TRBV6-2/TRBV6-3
CASSGQSSYNSPLHF
TGTGCCAGCAGTGGACAGAGCTCCTATAATTCACCACTCCACTTT
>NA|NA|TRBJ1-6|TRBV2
CAIPQGRNSPLHF
TGTGCCATTCCGCAGGGGCGGAATTCACCCCTCCACTTT
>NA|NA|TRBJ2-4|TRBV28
CASSLYDSGQYF
TGTGCCAGCAGTTTATACGACTCTGGGCAGTACTTC
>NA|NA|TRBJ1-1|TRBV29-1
CSVVLGAEAFF
TGCAGCGTTGTTTTGGGGGCTGAAGCTTTCTTT
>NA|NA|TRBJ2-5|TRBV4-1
CASSRESGANQETQYF
TGCGCCAGCAGCCGGGAATCCGGGGCGAACCAAGAGACCCAGTACTTC
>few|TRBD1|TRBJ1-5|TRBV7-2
CASSFRGQRNQPQHF
TGTGCCAGCAGTTTTAGGGGACAGCGTAATCAGCCCCAGCATTTT
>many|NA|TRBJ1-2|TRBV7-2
CASSPGGRLANYGYTF
TGTGCCAGCAGCCCGGGGGGGAGACTAGCTAACTATGGCTACACCTTC
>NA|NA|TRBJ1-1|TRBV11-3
CAGGIPGAGEAFF
TGTGCCGGAGGGATCCCAGGGGCGGGTGAAGCTTTCTTT
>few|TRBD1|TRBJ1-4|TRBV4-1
CASSQEPGQGEKLFF
TGCGCCAGCAGCCAAGAACCGGGACAGGGTGAAAAACTGTTTTTT
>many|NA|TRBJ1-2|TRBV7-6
CASSWVGPGSYGYTF
TGTGCCAGCAGCTGGGTGGGGCCCGGAAGCTATGGCTACACCTTC
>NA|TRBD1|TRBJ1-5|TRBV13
CASSTRTGGMGQPQHF
TGTGCCAGCAGCACCCGGACAGGGGGCATGGGTCAGCCCCAGCATTTT
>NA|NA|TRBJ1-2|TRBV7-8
CASSLATWMGGYTF
TGTGCCAGCAGCTTGGCGACTTGGATGGGAGGCTACACCTTC